The rows below give T cell receptor beta chains drawn from one sample of a study of blood T cell repertoires in COVID-19. Profiling relied on immunoSEQ multiplex PCR, and the TCRdb table lists in-frame clones only, not all of them. The table lists around 340,000 clones, around 83% of them singletons. What was sequenced was peripheral blood. The origin of the receptors is a man aged 25 to 45 with active or convalescent COVID-19. The CDR3 runs from the conserved cysteine through the conserved F or W. Each record gives: clone size, V gene, CDR3 length, J gene, D gene, CDR3 protein, CDR3 DNA. A D gene is named only where the DNA matches it firmly. Clone size is stated in some rows and not others, as once, few, many or a class when expanded.

clone_size: NA
v_call: TRBV6-1
cdr3_length: 15
j_call: TRBJ1-4
d_call: NA
cdr3_aa: CASSELTSGGEKLFF
cdr3_nt: TGTGCCAGCAGTGAGCTCACCTCGGGGGGGGAAAAACTGTTTTTT

clone_size: NA
v_call: TRBV27
cdr3_length: 15
j_call: TRBJ1-6
d_call: TRBD1
cdr3_aa: CASSARQAGGSPLHF
cdr3_nt: TGTGCCAGCAGTGCCAGACAGGCAGGGGGTTCACCCCTCCACTTT

clone_size: NA
v_call: TRBV4-3
cdr3_length: 14
j_call: TRBJ1-1
d_call: TRBD1
cdr3_aa: CASSDRQGQGEAFF
cdr3_nt: TGCGCCAGCAGCGACCGACAGGGCCAAGGAGAAGCTTTCTTT

clone_size: few
v_call: TRBV5-1
cdr3_length: 16
j_call: TRBJ2-2
d_call: TRBD1
cdr3_aa: CASSLEGTVNTGELFF
cdr3_nt: TGCGCCAGCAGCTTGGAAGGGACAGTTAACACCGGGGAGCTGTTTTTT

clone_size: NA
v_call: TRBV4-1
cdr3_length: 20
j_call: TRBJ2-1
d_call: TRBD2
cdr3_aa: CASSQGRAKAGGPRYNEQFF
cdr3_nt: TGCGCCAGCAGCCAAGGAAGAGCGAAAGCGGGGGGGCCCCGCTACAATGAGCAGTTCTTC

clone_size: NA
v_call: TRBV19
cdr3_length: 17
j_call: TRBJ1-5
d_call: TRBD1
cdr3_aa: CASSRDSGDTFNQPQHF
cdr3_nt: TGTGCCAGTAGCAGGGACAGCGGCGATACCTTCAATCAGCCCCAGCATTTT

clone_size: NA
v_call: TRBV9
cdr3_length: 16
j_call: TRBJ2-1
d_call: TRBD2
cdr3_aa: CASSVGLAGVYNEQFF
cdr3_nt: TGTGCCAGCAGCGTAGGACTAGCGGGGGTTTACAATGAGCAGTTCTTC

clone_size: NA
v_call: TRBV6-2/TRBV6-3
cdr3_length: 11
j_call: TRBJ2-7
d_call: NA
cdr3_aa: CASSYGAEQYF
cdr3_nt: TGTGCCAGCAGTTACGGGGCGGAGCAGTACTTC

clone_size: NA
v_call: TRBV28
cdr3_length: 16
j_call: TRBJ2-1
d_call: TRBD2
cdr3_aa: CASSSSAGGSYNEQFF
cdr3_nt: TGTGCCAGCAGTTCGTCAGCGGGGGGCTCCTACAATGAGCAGTTCTTC

clone_size: NA
v_call: TRBV5-1
cdr3_length: 14
j_call: TRBJ1-1
d_call: TRBD1
cdr3_aa: CASSVDRANTEAFF
cdr3_nt: TGCGCCAGCAGCGTGGACAGGGCCAACACTGAAGCTTTCTTT

clone_size: NA
v_call: TRBV18
cdr3_length: 16
j_call: TRBJ2-7
d_call: TRBD1
cdr3_aa: CASSPWGGTGEGEQYF
cdr3_nt: TGTGCCAGCTCACCATGGGGAGGGACAGGGGAAGGCGAGCAGTACTTC

clone_size: few
v_call: TRBV12-5
cdr3_length: 14
j_call: TRBJ2-2
d_call: NA
cdr3_aa: CASGLDTFTGELFF
cdr3_nt: TGTGCTAGTGGTTTGGACACGTTTACCGGGGAGCTGTTTTTT

clone_size: NA
v_call: TRBV18
cdr3_length: 14
j_call: TRBJ1-1
d_call: NA
cdr3_aa: CASSPDNSGTEAFF
cdr3_nt: TGTGCCAGCTCACCCGACAATAGTGGCACTGAAGCTTTCTTT

clone_size: NA
v_call: TRBV14
cdr3_length: 15
j_call: TRBJ1-1
d_call: NA
cdr3_aa: CASSHGGTLNTEAFF
cdr3_nt: TGTGCCAGCAGCCACGGCGGGACGCTGAACACTGAAGCTTTCTTT

clone_size: NA
v_call: TRBV7-6
cdr3_length: 18
j_call: TRBJ2-2
d_call: TRBD1
cdr3_aa: CASSLGRDRGPDTGELFF
cdr3_nt: TGTGCCAGCAGCTTAGGCCGGGACAGGGGGCCGGACACCGGGGAGCTGTTTTTT

clone_size: NA
v_call: TRBV7-9
cdr3_length: 15
j_call: TRBJ2-7
d_call: TRBD1
cdr3_aa: CASSPVGTGYYEQYF
cdr3_nt: TGTGCCAGCAGCCCGGTGGGGACAGGTTACTACGAGCAGTACTTC

clone_size: NA
v_call: TRBV27
cdr3_length: 15
j_call: TRBJ1-6
d_call: TRBD1
cdr3_aa: CASSPYDRDNSPLHF
cdr3_nt: TGTGCCAGCAGTCCTTACGACAGGGATAATTCACCCCTCCACTTT

clone_size: few
v_call: TRBV3-1/TRBV3-2
cdr3_length: 12
j_call: TRBJ1-2
d_call: NA
cdr3_aa: CASSQGQKGYTF
cdr3_nt: TGTGCCAGCAGCCAGGGACAAAAAGGCTACACCTTC

clone_size: once
v_call: TRBV9
cdr3_length: 16
j_call: TRBJ1-4
d_call: TRBD1
cdr3_aa: CASSVSTGQINEKLFF
cdr3_nt: TGTGCCAGCAGCGTTTCGACAGGGCAGATCAATGAAAAACTGTTTTTT

clone_size: once
v_call: TRBV28
cdr3_length: 13
j_call: TRBJ2-2
d_call: NA
cdr3_aa: CASREQGGGELFF
cdr3_nt: TGTGCCAGCAGGGAACAGGGTGGCGGGGAGCTGTTTTTT

clone_size: NA
v_call: TRBV19
cdr3_length: 15
j_call: TRBJ1-2
d_call: TRBD1
cdr3_aa: CASSTPGQWVYGYTF
cdr3_nt: TGTGCCAGTAGTACCCCGGGACAGTGGGTCTATGGCTACACCTTC

clone_size: NA
v_call: TRBV3-1/TRBV3-2
cdr3_length: 15
j_call: TRBJ2-2
d_call: TRBD1
cdr3_aa: CATTTGTGITGELFF
cdr3_nt: TGTGCCACCACCACCGGGACAGGGATTACCGGGGAGCTGTTTTTT

clone_size: NA
v_call: TRBV19
cdr3_length: 12
j_call: TRBJ1-5
d_call: NA
cdr3_aa: CASSTLNQPQHF
cdr3_nt: TGTGCCAGTAGTACACTTAATCAGCCCCAGCATTTT

clone_size: NA
v_call: TRBV6-5
cdr3_length: 15
j_call: TRBJ1-1
d_call: NA
cdr3_aa: CASRLIVPMNTEAFF
cdr3_nt: TGTGCCAGCAGGCTAATCGTACCCATGAACACTGAAGCTTTCTTT

clone_size: NA
v_call: TRBV10-3
cdr3_length: 14
j_call: TRBJ1-5
d_call: NA
cdr3_aa: CAIKDSRGNQPQHF
cdr3_nt: TGTGCCATCAAGGACAGTAGAGGCAATCAGCCCCAGCATTTT

clone_size: NA
v_call: TRBV4-1
cdr3_length: 14
j_call: TRBJ2-3
d_call: TRBD1
cdr3_aa: CASSQKDRGDTQYF
cdr3_nt: TGCGCCAGCAGCCAAAAGGACAGGGGGGATACGCAGTATTTT

clone_size: NA
v_call: TRBV7-5
cdr3_length: 19
j_call: TRBJ2-1
d_call: NA
cdr3_aa: CARSPVVAGAFLSYNEQFF
cdr3_nt: TGTGCCAGAAGCCCCGTGGTAGCGGGAGCCTTTCTTTCCTACAATGAGCAGTTCTTC

clone_size: few
v_call: TRBV9
cdr3_length: 16
j_call: TRBJ2-3
d_call: NA
cdr3_aa: CASSFGASGSTDTQYF
cdr3_nt: TGTGCCAGCAGCTTTGGGGCTAGTGGTTCCACAGATACGCAGTATTTT

clone_size: NA
v_call: TRBV24-1
cdr3_length: 13
j_call: TRBJ2-7
d_call: TRBD1
cdr3_aa: CATSDGTVYEQYF
cdr3_nt: TGTGCCACCAGTGATGGGACAGTCTACGAGCAGTACTTC

clone_size: few
v_call: TRBV15
cdr3_length: 14
j_call: TRBJ2-7
d_call: NA
cdr3_aa: CATRQTGESYEQYF
cdr3_nt: TGTGCCACCAGGCAGACAGGAGAATCCTACGAGCAGTACTTC

clone_size: NA
v_call: TRBV11-3
cdr3_length: 13
j_call: TRBJ2-1
d_call: TRBD2
cdr3_aa: CASSSGAGGEQFF
cdr3_nt: TGTGCCAGCAGCTCCGGAGCGGGAGGGGAGCAGTTCTTC

clone_size: NA
v_call: TRBV30
cdr3_length: 13
j_call: TRBJ1-2
d_call: TRBD1
cdr3_aa: CAWTQGTNSGYTF
cdr3_nt: TGTGCCTGGACACAGGGGACCAACTCTGGCTACACCTTC

clone_size: once
v_call: TRBV5-1
cdr3_length: 15
j_call: TRBJ1-1
d_call: TRBD1
cdr3_aa: CASSWTDRGGTEAFF
cdr3_nt: TGCGCCAGCAGCTGGACTGACAGGGGGGGCACTGAAGCTTTCTTT

clone_size: few
v_call: TRBV30
cdr3_length: 16
j_call: TRBJ1-6
d_call: NA
cdr3_aa: CAWSVLPGRVNSPLHF
cdr3_nt: TGTGCCTGGAGTGTACTCCCCGGGAGGGTAAATTCACCCCTCCACTTT

clone_size: NA
v_call: TRBV11-2
cdr3_length: 14
j_call: TRBJ2-1
d_call: TRBD2
cdr3_aa: CASSLAGEYNEQFF
cdr3_nt: TGTGCCAGCAGCCTAGCGGGGGAGTACAATGAGCAGTTCTTC

clone_size: NA
v_call: TRBV7-2
cdr3_length: 14
j_call: TRBJ1-4
d_call: NA
cdr3_aa: CASSYWPVNEKLFF
cdr3_nt: TGTGCCAGCAGCTATTGGCCAGTTAATGAAAAACTGTTTTTT

clone_size: NA
v_call: TRBV5-1
cdr3_length: 15
j_call: TRBJ2-2
d_call: TRBD1
cdr3_aa: CASTKRQGRTGELFF
cdr3_nt: TGCGCCAGCACGAAGAGACAGGGCAGGACCGGGGAGCTGTTTTTT

clone_size: NA
v_call: TRBV11-3
cdr3_length: 16
j_call: TRBJ2-3
d_call: TRBD2
cdr3_aa: CASSPGLVHSTDTQYF
cdr3_nt: TGTGCCAGCAGCCCAGGACTAGTTCATAGCACAGATACGCAGTATTTT

clone_size: NA
v_call: TRBV10-3
cdr3_length: 14
j_call: TRBJ2-1
d_call: TRBD2
cdr3_aa: CAITRAGVDNEQFF
cdr3_nt: TGTGCCATCACCCGAGCGGGGGTCGACAATGAGCAGTTCTTC

clone_size: NA
v_call: TRBV11-1
cdr3_length: 14
j_call: TRBJ2-1
d_call: TRBD1
cdr3_aa: CASSLDRGGDEQFF
cdr3_nt: TGTGCCAGCAGCTTAGACAGGGGTGGCGATGAGCAGTTCTTC

clone_size: NA
v_call: TRBV24-1
cdr3_length: 15
j_call: TRBJ2-1
d_call: TRBD2
cdr3_aa: CATSDLLRGGNEQFF
cdr3_nt: TGTGCCACCAGTGATCTCCTGCGGGGGGGCAATGAGCAGTTCTTC

clone_size: NA
v_call: TRBV28
cdr3_length: 11
j_call: TRBJ2-5
d_call: NA
cdr3_aa: CASSLLETQYF
cdr3_nt: TGTGCCAGCAGCCTACTAGAGACCCAGTACTTC

clone_size: NA
v_call: TRBV10-3
cdr3_length: 17
j_call: TRBJ1-4
d_call: TRBD1
cdr3_aa: CAISESTGANANEKLFF
cdr3_nt: TGTGCCATCAGTGAGTCGACAGGGGCAAACGCTAATGAAAAACTGTTTTTT

clone_size: NA
v_call: TRBV30
cdr3_length: 14
j_call: TRBJ1-2
d_call: TRBD1
cdr3_aa: CAWSSDRGRDGYTF
cdr3_nt: TGTGCCTGGAGCTCTGACAGGGGGCGCGATGGCTACACCTTC

clone_size: NA
v_call: TRBV4-1
cdr3_length: 15
j_call: TRBJ2-7
d_call: TRBD1
cdr3_aa: CASSQGTEAKYEQYF
cdr3_nt: TGCGCCAGCAGCCAGGGGACAGAGGCTAAGTACGAGCAGTACTTC

clone_size: NA
v_call: TRBV14
cdr3_length: 14
j_call: TRBJ2-7
d_call: NA
cdr3_aa: CASSQQVGGGEQYF
cdr3_nt: TGTGCCAGCAGCCAACAGGTAGGAGGAGGCGAGCAGTACTTC